These 17 T cell receptor beta chains came from one sample sequenced in a study of T cell responses to AZD1222 COVID-19 vaccine. This table comes from immunoSEQ multiplex PCR, and its TCRdb copy is limited to in-frame clones, with some not included. The sample carries over 120,000 clones, about 90% recorded once. The sample consisted of peripheral blood, taken on day 0 of AZD1222 vaccination. These receptors were obtained from an adult in good health.

V is TRBV5-4 and J is TRBJ2-1; 7 bases are shared with TRBD2. Unmatched junction bases numbered 5, after V lost 3 bases and J lost 8 bases. Germline V gene lookup returns CDR1 SGHNT and CDR2 YYREEE (reference sequence). CDR3 length: 13 residues. The CDR3 DNA reads TGTGCCAGCAGCTCGGGGGGTATCTATGAGCAGTTCTTC. Translation gives CASSSGGIYEQFF.

This clone was detected only a few times. This chain links TRBV19 with TRBJ1-6, with TRBD1 identical over 7 bases. CDR1 is LNHDA, CDR2 SQIVND, per germline (reference sequence). V lost 5 bases, J lost 7 bases, and 5 bases stayed unmatched. The CDR3 runs 14 residues. CDR3 sequence (DNA): TGTGCCAGTAGTCGGACAGGATTGAATTCACCCCTCCACTTT. Protein product: CASSRTGLNSPLHF. The variable domain in full, completed from reference TRBV19 and TRBJ1-6, reads DGGITQSPKYLFRKEGQNVTLSCEQNLNHDAMYWYRQDPGQGLRLIYYSQIVNDFQKGDIAEGYSVSREKKESFPLTVTSAQKNPTAFYLCASSRTGLNSPLHFGNGTRLTVT.

V usage is TRBV11-2 and J usage is TRBJ2-7; maybe TRBD1 (5 bases). V lost 1 base to trimming and J lost 2 bases, with 12 bases between them. Germline loops: CDR1 SGHAT, CDR2 FQNNGV. The CDR3 totals 15 residues. CDR3 in amino acids: CASSLGIGVPYEQYF. The CDR3 DNA is TGTGCCAGCAGCTTAGGAATAGGGGTCCCCTACGAGCAGTACTTC.

The chain recombines TRBV10-3 with TRBJ1-2; 7 bases line up with TRBD1. The germline gives CDR1 ENHRY, CDR2 SYGVKD. V lost 11 bases to trimming and J lost 5 bases; unmatched junction nucleotides: 14. There are 14 residues in the CDR3. The CDR3: CAVKSGTVGYGYTF. The DNA of the CDR3 is TGTGCCGTCAAATCCGGGACAGTTGGATATGGCTACACCTTC.

The chain uses TRBV6-5 and TRBJ1-5; TRBD1 matches at 8 bases. Germline V gives CDR1 MNHEY, CDR2 SVGAGI. The V and J ends lost 0 bases and 5 bases, in that order; junction bases with no gene match: 0. The CDR3 sequence is 14 residues long. The CDR3 loop reads CASSYSDRDQPQHF. The CDR3 DNA follows: TGTGCCAGCAGTTACTCGGACAGGGATCAGCCCCAGCATTTT.

The rearrangement joins TRBV11-3 to TRBJ2-5, with D maybe TRBD2 (6 bases). The CDR3 runs 15 residues. Germline V gene data show CDR1 as SGHNT and CDR2 as YENEEA. V was pared by 4 bases and J by 5 bases, with 17 bases between. The CDR3 DNA reads TGTGCCAGCAGCTCCGGCGGGGACCTAGAGGAGACCCAGTACTTC. Encoded protein: CASSSGGDLEETQYF.

The rearrangement uses TRBV4-1 and TRBJ2-2, with a possible D match to TRBD1 (6 bases). Trimming removed 7 bases at V and 7 bases at J, with 16 bases between. The CDR3 sequence is 14 residues long. CDR1 MGHRA and CDR2 YSYEKL come from the germline V gene. In DNA, the CDR3 is TGCGCCAGCAAAATACAGGGTAGTGTCGGGGAGCTGTTTTTT. Amino acids: CASKIQGSVGELFF.

The rearrangement uses TRBV2 and TRBJ2-3; D may be TRBD2 (6 bases). CDR3 length: 16 residues. Germline CDR1 and CDR2: SNHLY and FYNNEI. V shed 6 bases and J shed 8 bases, with 24 bases lying between them. The CDR3 sequence is CASRPRLEGLFGTQYF. CDR3 nucleotide sequence: TGTGCCAGCAGACCCCGACTAGAGGGTTTGTTCGGTACGCAGTATTTT.

The rearrangement links TRBV5-1 to TRBJ1-4, with D maybe TRBD1 (5 bases). In germline, CDR1 is SGHRS, CDR2 YFSETQ. Between the trimmed V and J ends, which lost 4 bases and 8 bases, there was a span of 15 bases. The CDR3 is 14 residues long. In nucleotides, the CDR3 is TGCGCCAGCAGCCCCGGGGGTGGCGGGGAAAAACTGTTTTTT. Translated: CASSPGGGGEKLFF.

This chain links TRBV5-4 with TRBJ2-2, with D unclear. Germline CDR1 SGHNT, CDR2 YYREEE (reference sequence). V lost 0 bases and J lost 0, with 9 bases in between. The CDR3 has 16 amino acids. The CDR3 sequence: CASSLAYSTNTGELFF. CDR3 DNA sequence: TGTGCCAGCAGCTTGGCCTACAGCACGAACACCGGGGAGCTGTTTTTT.

V is TRBV10-1 and J is TRBJ2-2; the match to TRBD1 covers 7 bases. V dropped 4 bases and J dropped 1; count of bases not matched to a gene: 6. Germline V gene sequence: CDR1 WNHNN, CDR2 SYGVQD (reference sequence). The CDR3 covers 16 residues. In DNA, the CDR3 is TGCGCCAGCAGTGGAGACAGGGCCGAGAACACCGGGGAGCTGTTTTTT. As protein: CASSGDRAENTGELFF.

This clone appeared a single time. J is TRBJ2-3 and V is TRBV4-3, with D possibly TRBD2 on 5 matching bases. This CDR3 has 16 amino acids. Trimming shortened V by 1 base and J by 3 bases, and 14 bases separated the two germline ends. CDR1 LGHNA and CDR2 YSLEER come from the germline V gene. CDR3 in DNA: TGCGCCAGCAGCCAAGGCGAGGGTGGGTTGACAGATACGCAGTATTTT. Protein: CASSQGEGGLTDTQYF.

The chain links TRBV5-1 to TRBJ1-5; the match to TRBD1 covers 8 bases. There are 18 residues in the CDR3. CDR1 and CDR2 from the germline V gene are SGHRS and YFSETQ. The V gene end was trimmed by 0 bases and the J gene end by 4 bases; junction bases not matched to a gene: 12. CDR3 bases: TGCGCCAGCAGCTTGGTTTATAACAGGGGGATAGGAAATCAGCCCCAGCATTTT. Its protein product is CASSLVYNRGIGNQPQHF.

The chain carries TRBV7-9 and TRBJ1-6; D is ambiguous. CDR1 is SEHNR, CDR2 FQNEAQ, per germline (reference sequence). This CDR3 is 17 amino acids long. V lost 0 bases and J 0 bases, leaving 9 bases between the germline ends. The DNA of the CDR3 is TGTGCCAGCAGCTTAGCTTGGCAGAGCTCCTATAATTCACCCCTCCACTTT. This translates into CASSLAWQSSYNSPLHF.

The CDR3 DNA is TGTGCCAGCAGCCGGACAGGGAGCTACGAGCAGTACTTC. Its protein product is CASSRTGSYEQYF. V is TRBV7-6 and J is TRBJ2-7; 8 nucleotides match TRBD1. V lost 5 bases, J lost 3 bases, and 3 bases stayed unmatched. CDR1 is SGHVS and CDR2 is FNYEAQ in the germline V gene. CDR3 length equals 13 residues. Together with reference TRBV7-6 and TRBJ2-7, the CDR3 gives the full variable domain: GAGVSQSPRYKVTKRGQDVALRCDPISGHVSLYWYRQALGQGPEFLTYFNYEAQQDKSGLPNDRFSAERPEGSISTLTIQRTEQRDSAMYRCASSRTGSYEQYFGPGTRLTVT.

The genes are TRBV27 and TRBJ2-7; the D is unclear. The V end was cut by 0 bases, the J end by 4 bases, with 10 bases between. Germline lookup yields CDR1 MNHEY and CDR2 SMNVEV (reference sequence). The CDR3 spans 14 residues. Written as DNA, the CDR3 is TGTGCCAGCAGTTTATCCCCTCGGTCTTACGAGCAGTACTTC. Translated: CASSLSPRSYEQYF.

This chain connects TRBV5-6 to TRBJ1-4; unclear D gene. The V gene lost 2 bases and the J gene lost 1 base, with 6 bases spanning the gap. Germline assignment: CDR1 SGHDT and CDR2 YYEEEE. This CDR3 comprises 14 residues. The CDR3 nucleotides are TGTGCCAGCAGCTTAATGGGAACTAATGAAAAACTGTTTTTT. Protein product: CASSLMGTNEKLFF.